This is a list of T cell receptor beta chains from one sample in a study of T cells in narcolepsy. Only in-frame clones appear in the TCRdb table, and some are missing; sequencing was by immunoSEQ multiplex PCR. This table holds about 33,000 clones, almost 90% found once. Material: CD45RA- memory CD4+ T cells from PBMCs. These receptors all stem from a human donor with narcolepsy. CDR3s include the opening cysteine and the closing phenylalanine or tryptophan. A D gene is named only where the DNA matches it firmly. Clone size is given for some rows only: seen once, a few or many times, or a class if the clone is expanded.

v_gene,d_gene,abundance,j_gene,CDR3nt,CDR3aa
TRBV30,TRBD2,NA,TRBJ2-5,TGTGCCTGGAGGCCCCCCCCGACTAGCGGGAGCTTGTACCAAGAGACCCAGTACTTC,CAWRPPPTSGSLYQETQYF
TRBV6-5,TRBD2,NA,TRBJ2-7,TGTGCCAGCAAAAGTAGGACTAGCGGTCTCTACGAGCAGTACTTC,CASKSRTSGLYEQYF
TRBV6-1,NA,NA,TRBJ2-3,TGTGCCAGTGTTCGGGACGGTAGCACAGATACGCAGTATTTT,CASVRDGSTDTQYF
TRBV7-2,NA,NA,TRBJ2-1,TGTGCCAGCAGCTTAGGGCAGAACAGGGGGGGTGAGCAGTTCTTC,CASSLGQNRGGEQFF
TRBV6-1,TRBD1,once,TRBJ2-3,TGTGCCAGCAGTTCACAGGGGTTGACAGATACGCAGTATTTT,CASSSQGLTDTQYF
TRBV6-1,TRBD2,NA,TRBJ2-1,TGTGCCAGCAGTGGTACTAGCGGGAGATATGAGCAGTTCTTC,CASSGTSGRYEQFF
TRBV5-1,NA,few,TRBJ1-1,TGCGCCAGCAGCCCTGCGGAGCGGAACTCGTACACTGAAGCTTTCTTT,CASSPAERNSYTEAFF
TRBV6-1,NA,NA,TRBJ1-5,TGTGCCAGCAGTGAAGTTGCGAGTCAGCCCCAGCATTTT,CASSEVASQPQHF
TRBV9,NA,NA,TRBJ1-3,TGTGCCAGCAGCGCCAACTCTGGAAACACCATATATTTT,CASSANSGNTIYF
TRBV19,NA,NA,TRBJ2-7,TGTGCCAGTCGGAAGTCTGGGACAAGGGTCTCCTACGAGCAGTACTTC,CASRKSGTRVSYEQYF
TRBV7-2,NA,few,TRBJ1-2,TGTGCCAGCAGCTTCGAGTACAGAGTTTACACCTTC,CASSFEYRVYTF
TRBV6-5,NA,once,TRBJ1-1,TGTGCCAGCACCCAGCTTACAGCCGGGAACACTGAAGCTTTCTTT,CASTQLTAGNTEAFF
TRBV2,NA,NA,TRBJ1-4,TGTGCCAGCAGCGGACAGACAACTAATGAAAAACTGTTTTTT,CASSGQTTNEKLFF
TRBV5-5,NA,NA,TRBJ1-1,TGTGCCAGCAGCTTGGGTGGGACAACTACTGAAGCTTTCTTT,CASSLGGTTTEAFF
TRBV19,NA,NA,TRBJ2-7,TGTGCCAGTAGTATACGGGGATTCGAGCAGTACTTC,CASSIRGFEQYF